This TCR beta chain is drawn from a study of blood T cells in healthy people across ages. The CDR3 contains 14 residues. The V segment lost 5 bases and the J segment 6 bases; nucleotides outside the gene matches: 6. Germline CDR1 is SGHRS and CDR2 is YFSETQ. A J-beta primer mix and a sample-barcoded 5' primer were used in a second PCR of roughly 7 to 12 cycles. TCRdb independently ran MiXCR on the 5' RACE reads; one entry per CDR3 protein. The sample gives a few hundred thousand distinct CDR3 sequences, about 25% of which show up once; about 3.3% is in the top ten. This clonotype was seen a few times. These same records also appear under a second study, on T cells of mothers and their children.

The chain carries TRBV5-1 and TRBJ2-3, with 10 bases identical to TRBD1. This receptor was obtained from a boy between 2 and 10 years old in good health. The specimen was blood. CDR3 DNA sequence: TGCGCCAGCAGAACGGGACAGGGGTTTGATACGCAGTATTTT. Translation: CASRTGQGFDTQYF.